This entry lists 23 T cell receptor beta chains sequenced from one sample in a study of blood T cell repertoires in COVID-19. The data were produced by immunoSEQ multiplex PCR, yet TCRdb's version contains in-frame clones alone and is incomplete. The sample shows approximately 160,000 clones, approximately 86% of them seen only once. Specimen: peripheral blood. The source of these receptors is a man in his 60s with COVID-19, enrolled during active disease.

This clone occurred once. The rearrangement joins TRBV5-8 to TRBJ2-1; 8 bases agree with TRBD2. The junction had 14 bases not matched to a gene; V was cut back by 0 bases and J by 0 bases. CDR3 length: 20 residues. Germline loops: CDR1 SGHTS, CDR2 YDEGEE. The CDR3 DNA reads TGTGCCAGCAGCTTGGCCGACCGGTTTCTCGGGACTAGCTCCTACAATGAGCAGTTCTTC. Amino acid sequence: CASSLADRFLGTSSYNEQFF.

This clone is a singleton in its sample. CDR3 DNA: TGTGCCAGCAGTTCCCCGGGACAGTTCTATGGCTACACCTTC. This sequence encodes CASSSPGQFYGYTF. V usage is TRBV28 and J usage is TRBJ1-2; the match to TRBD1 covers 7 bases. The CDR3 totals 14 residues. The V and J ends lost 4 bases and 4 bases, in that order; junction bases with no gene match: 6. Per germline, CDR1 MDHEN and CDR2 SYDVKM.

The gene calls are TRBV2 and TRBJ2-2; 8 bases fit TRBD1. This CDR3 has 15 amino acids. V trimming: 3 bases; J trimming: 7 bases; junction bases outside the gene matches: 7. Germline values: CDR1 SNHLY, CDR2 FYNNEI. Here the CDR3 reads CASSDGDRGLGELFF. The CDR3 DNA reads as TGTGCCAGCAGTGACGGTGACAGGGGTCTCGGGGAGCTGTTTTTT.

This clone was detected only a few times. CDR3 residues: CASSVTENTEAFF. The CDR3 nucleotides read TGTGCCAGCAGCGTAACAGAGAACACTGAAGCTTTCTTT. The chain uses TRBV25-1 and TRBJ1-1; D is ambiguous. V was shortened by 6 bases and J by 1 base, with 9 bases between the two germline ends. CDR3 length: 13 residues. CDR1 is MGHDK, CDR2 SYGVNS, per germline.

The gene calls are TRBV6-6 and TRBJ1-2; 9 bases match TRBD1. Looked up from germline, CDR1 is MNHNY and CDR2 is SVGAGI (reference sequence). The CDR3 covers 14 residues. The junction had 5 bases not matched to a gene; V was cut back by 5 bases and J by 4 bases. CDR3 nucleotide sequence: TGTGCCAGCAGTGGGACAGGGAATAGCTATGGCTACACCTTC. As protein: CASSGTGNSYGYTF.

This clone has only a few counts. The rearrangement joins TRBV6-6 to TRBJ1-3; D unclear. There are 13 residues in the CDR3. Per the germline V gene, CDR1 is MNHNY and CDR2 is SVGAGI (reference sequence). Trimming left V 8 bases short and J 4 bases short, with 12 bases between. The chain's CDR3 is CASRDGSGNTIYF. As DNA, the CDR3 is TGTGCCAGCCGGGATGGGTCAGGAAACACCATATATTTT.

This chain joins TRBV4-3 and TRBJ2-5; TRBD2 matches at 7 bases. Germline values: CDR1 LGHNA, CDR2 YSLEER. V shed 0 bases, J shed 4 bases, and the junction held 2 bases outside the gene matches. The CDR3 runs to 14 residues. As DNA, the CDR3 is TGCGCCAGCAGCCAAGAGGGCGGGAGAGAGACCCAGTACTTC. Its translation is CASSQEGGRETQYF.

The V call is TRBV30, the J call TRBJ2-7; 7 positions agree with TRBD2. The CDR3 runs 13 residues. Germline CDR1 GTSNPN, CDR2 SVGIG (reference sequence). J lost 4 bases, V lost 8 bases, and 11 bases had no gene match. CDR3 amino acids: CAVGGERLYEQYF. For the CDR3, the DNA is TGTGCCGTGGGGGGGGAGCGATTGTACGAGCAGTACTTC.

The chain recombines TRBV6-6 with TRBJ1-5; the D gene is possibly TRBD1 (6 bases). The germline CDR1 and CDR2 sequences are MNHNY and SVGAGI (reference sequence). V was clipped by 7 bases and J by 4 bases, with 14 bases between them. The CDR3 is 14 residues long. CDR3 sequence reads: CASTRGAANQPQHF. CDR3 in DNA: TGTGCCAGCACCCGGGGGGCTGCGAATCAGCCCCAGCATTTT.

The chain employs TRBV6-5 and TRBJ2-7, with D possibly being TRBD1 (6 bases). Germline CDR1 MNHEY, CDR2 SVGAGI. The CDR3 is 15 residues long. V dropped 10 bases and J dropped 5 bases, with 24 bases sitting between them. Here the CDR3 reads CATQTGNGQSDEQYF. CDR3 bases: TGTGCCACCCAGACAGGTAATGGCCAAAGCGACGAGCAGTACTTC.

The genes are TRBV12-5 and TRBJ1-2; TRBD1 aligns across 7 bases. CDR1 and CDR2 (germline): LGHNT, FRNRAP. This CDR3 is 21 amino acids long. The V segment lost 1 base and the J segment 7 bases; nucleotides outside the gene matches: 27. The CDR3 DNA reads TGTGCTAGTGGTTTGGCTCCCCAACCCGGACAGGTAATCGCTAAGTCGGGTGGCTACACCTTC. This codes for CASGLAPQPGQVIAKSGGYTF.

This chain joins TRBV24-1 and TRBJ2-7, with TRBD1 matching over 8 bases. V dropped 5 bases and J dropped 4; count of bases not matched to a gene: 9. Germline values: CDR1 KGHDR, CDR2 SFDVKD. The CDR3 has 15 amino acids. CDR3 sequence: CATSVGGTGLYEQYF. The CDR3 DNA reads TGTGCCACCAGTGTCGGTGGGACAGGTTTGTACGAGCAGTACTTC.

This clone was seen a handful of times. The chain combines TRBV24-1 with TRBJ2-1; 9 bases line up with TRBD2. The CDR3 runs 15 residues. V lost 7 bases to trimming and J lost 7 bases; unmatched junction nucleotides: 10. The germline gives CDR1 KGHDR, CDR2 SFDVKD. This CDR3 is CATRSAGGVRNEQFF. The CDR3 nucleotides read TGTGCCACCAGATCAGCGGGAGGAGTGAGGAATGAGCAGTTCTTC.

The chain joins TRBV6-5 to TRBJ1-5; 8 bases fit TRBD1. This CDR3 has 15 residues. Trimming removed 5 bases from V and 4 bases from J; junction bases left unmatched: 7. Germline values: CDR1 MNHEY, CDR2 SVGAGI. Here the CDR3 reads CASSPTGGMNQPQHF. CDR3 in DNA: TGTGCCAGCAGTCCTACAGGGGGGATGAATCAGCCCCAGCATTTT.

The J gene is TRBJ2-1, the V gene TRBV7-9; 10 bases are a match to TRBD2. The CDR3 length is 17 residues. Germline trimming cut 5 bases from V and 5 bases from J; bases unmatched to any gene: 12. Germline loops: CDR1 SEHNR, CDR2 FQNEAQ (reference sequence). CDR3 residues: CASSRPVQRGGDNEQFF. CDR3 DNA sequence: TGTGCCAGCAGCCGTCCGGTTCAGCGGGGGGGTGACAATGAGCAGTTCTTC.

CDR3 loop: CASSFTSGAHNEQFF. The CDR3 coding sequence is TGTGCCAGCAGCTTTACTAGCGGAGCCCACAATGAGCAGTTCTTC. The chain carries TRBV7-2 and TRBJ2-1; 8 bases agree with TRBD2. CDR1 and CDR2 (germline): SGHTA, FQGNSA. The CDR3 has 15 amino acids. V lost 3 bases, J lost 5 bases, and 6 bases stayed unmatched.

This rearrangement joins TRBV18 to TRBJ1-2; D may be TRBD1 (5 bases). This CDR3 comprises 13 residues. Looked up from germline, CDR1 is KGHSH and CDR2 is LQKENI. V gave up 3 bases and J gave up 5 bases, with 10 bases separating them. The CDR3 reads CASSPSGIYGYTF. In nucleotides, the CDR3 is TGTGCCAGCTCACCCTCAGGGATTTATGGCTACACCTTC.

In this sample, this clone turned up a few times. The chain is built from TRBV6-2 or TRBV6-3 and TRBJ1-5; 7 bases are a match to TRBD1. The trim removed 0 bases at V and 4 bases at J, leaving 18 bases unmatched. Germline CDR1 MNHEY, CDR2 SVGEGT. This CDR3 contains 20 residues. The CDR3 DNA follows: TGTGCCAGCAGTTACTCGATAAGGACAGGTCCGACCCCGAGGAATCAGCCCCAGCATTTT. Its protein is CASSYSIRTGPTPRNQPQHF.

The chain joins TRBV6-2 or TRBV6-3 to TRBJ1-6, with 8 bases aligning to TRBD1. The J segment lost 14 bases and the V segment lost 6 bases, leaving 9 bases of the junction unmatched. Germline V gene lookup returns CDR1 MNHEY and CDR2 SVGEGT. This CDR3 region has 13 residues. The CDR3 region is CASSRQGWSTLHF. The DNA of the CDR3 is TGTGCCAGCAGCCGACAGGGGTGGTCCACCCTCCACTTT.

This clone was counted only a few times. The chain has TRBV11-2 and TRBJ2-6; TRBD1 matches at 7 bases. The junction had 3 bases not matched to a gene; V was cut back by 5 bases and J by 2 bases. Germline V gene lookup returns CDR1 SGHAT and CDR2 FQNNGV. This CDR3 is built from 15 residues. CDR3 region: CASSRGGAGANVLTF. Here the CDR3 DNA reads TGTGCCAGCAGCAGAGGGGGCGCTGGGGCCAACGTCCTGACTTTC.

The CDR3 here is CASRPPTGETSPLHF. The CDR3, as DNA: TGTGCCAGCAGACCCCCGACAGGGGAGACTTCACCCCTCCACTTT. This rearrangement joins TRBV6-5 to TRBJ1-6, with 8 bases identical to TRBD1. The V gene's germline CDR1 is MNHEY and CDR2 SVGAGI. This CDR3 comprises 15 residues. After removal of 6 bases from V and 9 bases from J, the junction contained 10 bases not matched to a gene.

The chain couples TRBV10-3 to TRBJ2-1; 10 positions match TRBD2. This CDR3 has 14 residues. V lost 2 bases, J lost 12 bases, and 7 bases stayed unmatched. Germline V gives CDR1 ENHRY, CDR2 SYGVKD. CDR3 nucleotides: TGTGCCATCAGTGAGGGACTAGCGGTAGGGGGGCAGTTCTTC. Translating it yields CAISEGLAVGGQFF.

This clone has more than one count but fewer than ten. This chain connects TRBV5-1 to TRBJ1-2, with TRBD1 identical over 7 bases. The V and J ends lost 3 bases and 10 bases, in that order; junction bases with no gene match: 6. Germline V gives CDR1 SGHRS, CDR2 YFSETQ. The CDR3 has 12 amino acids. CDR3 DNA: TGCGCCAGCAGCTCGGGGACAGCCGACTACACCTTC. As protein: CASSSGTADYTF.